This is a list of T cell receptor beta chains from one sample in a study of T-cell memory formation after mild COVID-19. TCRdb ran MiXCR on the 5' RACE reads and lists one entry per CDR3 protein. Among some 210,000 distinct CDR3 sequences, more than 25% were seen once, and the ten largest hold 11%. Sample: PBMCs or a T cell subset sorted from them (not recorded which). The source of these receptors is an adult woman who had mild COVID-19 (a few samples of this study predate the infection). Cell type and time point are not known. The CDR3 runs from the conserved cysteine through the conserved F or W. The order of the fields is D gene, V gene, clone size, J gene, CDR3 protein, CDR3 DNA. D genes are given only for firm matches. A row's size may be missing; if present it is once, few, many or a size class.

D: -
V: TRBV15
size: -
J: TRBJ1-5
CDR3: CATSRVRVQPQHF
DNA: TGTGCCACCAGCAGAGTCAGGGTACAGCCCCAGCATTTT

D: -
V: TRBV4-3
size: -
J: TRBJ2-1
CDR3: CASSQASTLQFF
DNA: TGCGCCAGCAGCCAAGCCTCCACTCTCCAGTTCTTC

D: -
V: TRBV5-1
size: -
J: TRBJ2-2
CDR3: CANASGELFF
DNA: TGCGCCAACGCTTCCGGGGAGCTGTTTTTT

D: TRBD2
V: TRBV20-1
size: few
J: TRBJ2-2
CDR3: CSARDGGVELFF
DNA: TGCAGTGCTAGGGACGGGGGGGTGGAGCTGTTTTTT

D: TRBD2
V: TRBV5-1
size: -
J: TRBJ2-3
CDR3: CASSSLAGSDTQYF
DNA: TGCGCCAGCAGCTCGCTAGCGGGGTCGGATACGCAGTATTTT

D: -
V: TRBV6-2/TRBV6-3
size: -
J: TRBJ2-1
CDR3: CASSRGRGSYNEQFF
DNA: TGTGCCAGCAGCCGGGGGCGGGGCTCCTACAATGAGCAGTTCTTC

D: -
V: TRBV4-1
size: many
J: TRBJ2-2
CDR3: CASSQDRSTGELFF
DNA: TGCGCCAGCAGCCAAGATCGTTCGACTGGGGAGCTGTTTTTT

D: TRBD2
V: TRBV5-1
size: -
J: TRBJ2-1
CDR3: CASSSIAGASDEQFF
DNA: TGCGCCAGCAGCTCAATAGCGGGAGCTAGCGATGAGCAGTTCTTC

D: -
V: TRBV29-1
size: -
J: TRBJ2-7
CDR3: CSVEGPSGQSGPYEQYF
DNA: TGCAGCGTTGAAGGACCCTCCGGACAGTCTGGACCCTACGAGCAGTACTTC

D: -
V: TRBV13
size: few
J: TRBJ2-1
CDR3: CASRPGREGSNEQFF
DNA: TGTGCCAGCAGACCCGGGAGAGAGGGATCCAATGAGCAGTTCTTC

D: -
V: TRBV9
size: -
J: TRBJ2-1
CDR3: CASSPLDQYNEQFF
DNA: TGTGCCAGCAGCCCTCTGGACCAGTACAATGAGCAGTTCTTC

D: TRBD2
V: TRBV3-1
size: few
J: TRBJ2-2
CDR3: CASSQDFGRAGYQLNTGELFF
DNA: TGTGCCAGCAGCCAAGATTTCGGGAGGGCAGGGTATCAGTTGAACACCGGGGAGCTGTTTTTT

D: -
V: TRBV20-1
size: -
J: TRBJ2-3
CDR3: CSASQGRTDTQYF
DNA: TGCAGTGCTAGCCAGGGTAGGACAGATACGCAGTATTTT

D: TRBD2
V: TRBV5-1
size: -
J: TRBJ2-1
CDR3: CASSLQGTSFEQFF
DNA: TGCGCCAGCAGCTTGCAGGGGACTAGCTTTGAGCAGTTCTTC

D: -
V: TRBV29-1
size: few
J: TRBJ1-1
CDR3: CSGGAGRDTEAFF
DNA: TGCAGCGGGGGCGCGGGGAGGGACACTGAAGCTTTCTTT

D: -
V: TRBV3-1
size: -
J: TRBJ2-1
CDR3: CASSQSVGHEQFF
DNA: TGTGCCAGCAGCCAATCTGTCGGGCATGAGCAGTTCTTC

D: -
V: TRBV20-1
size: few
J: TRBJ2-6
CDR3: CSAHAATGANVLTF
DNA: TGCAGTGCGCACGCGGCCACTGGGGCCAACGTCCTGACTTTC

D: -
V: TRBV5-5
size: few
J: TRBJ2-1
CDR3: CASSLGEGSSYNEQFF
DNA: TGTGCCAGCAGCTTAGGTGAGGGTAGCTCCTACAATGAGCAGTTCTTC